The 30 T cell receptor beta chains in this list originate from one sample, sequenced in a study of T cell responses to AZD1222 COVID-19 vaccine. Profiled with immunoSEQ multiplex PCR; TCRdb holds only in-frame clones, not every one. The data hold 150,000 or so clones, with 90% observed a single time. The sequences come from peripheral blood, collected on day 0 of AZD1222 vaccination. The receptor source for this set is an adult in good health.

CDR3 sequence reads: CASRPWGLHSNQPQHF. The CDR3 DNA is TGTGCCAGCAGGCCTTGGGGTCTTCATAGCAATCAGCCCCAGCATTTT. The chain recombines TRBV28 with TRBJ1-5; D gene ambiguous. In germline, CDR1 is MDHEN, CDR2 SYDVKM. The CDR3 has 16 residues. Trimming left V 6 bases short and J 0 bases short, with 15 bases between.

The rearrangement joins TRBV5-1 to TRBJ1-2, with 7 bases matching TRBD1. Per the germline V gene, CDR1 is SGHRS and CDR2 is YFSETQ. V gave up 3 bases and J gave up 11 bases; unmatched junction bases: 10. CDR3 length equals 13 residues. The CDR3 DNA follows: TGCGCCAGCAGCTACCGGGACAGTGCACCTTACACCTTC. As protein: CASSYRDSAPYTF.

This clone was seen only once. V usage is TRBV12-3 or TRBV12-4 and J usage is TRBJ1-1, with D maybe TRBD1 (6 bases). The V gene lost 4 bases and the J gene lost 6 bases, with 12 bases spanning the gap. CDR3 length: 13 residues. CDR3 coding DNA: TGTGCCAGCAGTTACAGGGAGGTCGCTGAAGCTTTCTTT. It encodes CASSYREVAEAFF.

V gene TRBV19 combines with J gene TRBJ1-2; D is perhaps TRBD1 (5 bases). The CDR3 is made up of 12 amino acids. The germline gives CDR1 LNHDA, CDR2 SQIVND (reference sequence). V lost 7 bases and J 5 bases, leaving 11 bases between the germline ends. CDR3 region: CASTPRGYGYTF. The CDR3 DNA sequence: TGTGCCAGTACCCCCCGGGGGTATGGCTACACCTTC.

The J gene is TRBJ2-5, the V gene TRBV7-6; a possible D gene is TRBD2 (6 bases). Trimming took 5 bases from V and 6 from J, leaving 13 bases between them. The CDR3 totals 13 residues. In germline, CDR1 is SGHVS, CDR2 FNYEAQ. The CDR3 protein is CASSLDGGKTQYF. CDR3 nucleotide sequence: TGTGCCAGCAGCCTCGACGGGGGAAAGACCCAGTACTTC.

The CDR3 DNA reads as TGTGCCAGCAGCCAAGTTGGTTCACCCCTCCACTTT. The encoded protein is CASSQVGSPLHF. The chain is built from TRBV3-1 (or the pseudogene TRBV3-2) and TRBJ1-6; D unresolved. The CDR3 totals 12 residues. Trimming took off 1 base at V and 9 bases at J, with 4 bases between the two ends. Germline CDR1 reads LGHDT; CDR2 reads YNNKEL (reference sequence).

The J gene is TRBJ1-2, the V gene TRBV6-5; 9 bases agree with TRBD1. The CDR3 length is 13 residues. The J segment lost 8 bases and the V segment lost 6 bases, leaving 7 bases of the junction unmatched. Germline-derived CDR1 and CDR2 are MNHEY and SVGAGI. CDR3 coding DNA: TGTGCCAGCAGGTCTACAGGGGGCAGAGGCTACACCTTC. The encoded protein is CASRSTGGRGYTF.

The chain links TRBV5-4 to TRBJ1-2; D may be TRBD1 (5 bases). Germline V CDR1 and CDR2: SGHNT, YYREEE (reference sequence). V dropped 2 bases and J dropped 8 bases, with 19 bases sitting between them. The CDR3 is made up of 15 amino acids. In DNA, the CDR3 is TGTGCCAGCAGCTTTAGAGGCGAGGGACGTCGAGGCTACACCTTC. This encodes CASSFRGEGRRGYTF.

The J gene is TRBJ1-1, the V gene TRBV4-1; 9 bases match TRBD1. The CDR3 has 16 residues. V gave up 4 bases and J gave up 1 base; unmatched junction bases: 7. Germline CDR1 reads MGHRA; CDR2 reads YSYEKL. The CDR3 sequence is CASSPPPGQGNTEAFF. CDR3 DNA sequence: TGCGCCAGCAGCCCCCCTCCGGGACAGGGGAACACTGAAGCTTTCTTT.

The genes are TRBV11-3 and TRBJ1-6; D perhaps matches TRBD1 (5 bases). The CDR3 covers 18 residues. Trimming stripped 1 base from V and 0 bases from J, with 13 bases between. Germline V gene sequence: CDR1 SGHNT, CDR2 YENEEA. CDR3 DNA: TGTGCCAGCAGCTTAGCCGGCCGGGGCCGCTCCTATAATTCACCCCTCCACTTT. It yields the protein CASSLAGRGRSYNSPLHF.

The chain combines TRBV5-1 with TRBJ2-3; D remains unclear. Germline V gene sequence: CDR1 SGHRS, CDR2 YFSETQ. V was trimmed by 4 bases and J by 1 base, leaving 13 bases between them. This CDR3 region has 15 residues. The CDR3 here is CASSPHSDGTDTQYF. The CDR3, as DNA: TGCGCCAGCAGCCCCCATTCCGACGGCACAGATACGCAGTATTTT.

V usage is TRBV6-2 or TRBV6-3 and J usage is TRBJ2-5; TRBD1 is a possible D gene (6 bases). Germline V gene sequence: CDR1 MNHEY, CDR2 SVGEGT. Trimming removed 5 bases from V and 5 bases from J, with 9 bases in between. The CDR3 is made up of 12 amino acids. The CDR3: CASSTGYETQYF. CDR3 bases: TGTGCCAGCAGTACAGGGTACGAGACCCAGTACTTC.

V gene TRBV2 combines with J gene TRBJ2-7, with D uncertain. CDR1 is SNHLY and CDR2 is FYNNEI in the germline V gene. V was cut by 8 bases and J by 1 base, with 15 bases left in between. This CDR3 is built from 14 residues. The CDR3 DNA sequence: TGTGCCAGCTTAAGCTTCGTTCTTTCCTACGAGCAGTACTTC. It specifies CASLSFVLSYEQYF.

The chain carries TRBV4-2 and TRBJ1-4; TRBD1 might be the D (5 bases). Trimming shortened V by 0 bases and J by 3 bases, and 11 bases separated the two germline ends. The V gene's germline CDR1 is LGHNA and CDR2 YNFKEQ. The CDR3 extends over 16 amino acids. The CDR3 region is CASSQDRVRANEKLFF. Written as DNA, the CDR3 is TGTGCCAGCAGCCAAGACAGGGTTAGGGCTAATGAAAAACTGTTTTTT.

The rearrangement uses TRBV28 and TRBJ1-6; D is possibly TRBD1 (6 bases). V lost 2 bases and J lost 10, with 18 bases in between. Germline V gives CDR1 MDHEN, CDR2 SYDVKM. The CDR3 contains 16 residues. CDR3 loop: CASSLPHRASRSPLHF. The CDR3 nucleotides are TGTGCCAGCAGTTTACCACACAGGGCCAGCCGGTCACCCCTCCACTTT.

The J gene is TRBJ2-2, the V gene TRBV5-6, with TRBD1 as a possible D gene (6 bases). CDR3 size: 16 residues. The germline V gene encodes CDR1 SGHDT and CDR2 YYEEEE. V was pared by 4 bases and J by 3 bases, with 16 bases between. CDR3 loop: CASSTYRDRYTGELFF. In DNA, the CDR3 is TGTGCCAGCAGCACCTACAGGGACCGGTACACCGGGGAGCTGTTTTTT.

J is TRBJ1-2 and V is TRBV30; D gene ambiguous. From germline, CDR1 is GTSNPN and CDR2 SVGIG (reference sequence). The CDR3 sequence is 14 residues long. Trimming shortened V by 0 bases and J by 5 bases, and 13 bases separated the two germline ends. The CDR3, as DNA: TGTGCCTGGAGTGTAATAAGTGTGTCGTATGGCTACACCTTC. Amino acid sequence: CAWSVISVSYGYTF.

CDR3 protein: CASSYQRGAGGELFF. The CDR3 DNA reads TGTGCCAGCAGTTACCAGCGGGGGGCCGGCGGGGAGCTGTTTTTT. The rearrangement joins TRBV6-6 to TRBJ2-2; TRBD2 matches 9 bases. This CDR3 region has 15 residues. Trimming at V came to 2 bases and at J to 7 bases, leaving 5 bases not matched to a gene. Germline values: CDR1 MNHNY, CDR2 SVGAGI (reference sequence).

This chain joins TRBV6-5 and TRBJ1-2; tentative D call: TRBD1 (6 bases). V was shortened by 11 bases and J by 0 bases, with 19 bases between the two germline ends. CDR3 size: 15 residues. The germline CDR1 and CDR2 sequences are MNHEY and SVGAGI. The DNA of the CDR3 is TGTGCCGGCGCAGGGAGGGACAACTCTAACTATGGCTACACCTTC. Its protein is CAGAGRDNSNYGYTF.

V usage is TRBV2 and J usage is TRBJ1-5; D is possibly TRBD1 (6 bases). The germline V gene encodes CDR1 SNHLY and CDR2 FYNNEI. V gave up 6 bases and J gave up 3 bases, with 12 bases separating them. The CDR3 has 14 residues. CDR3 DNA: TGTGCCAGCAGCGGGGACACCTTCAATCAGCCCCAGCATTTT. Translating it yields CASSGDTFNQPQHF.

The chain links TRBV7-2 to TRBJ1-2; maybe TRBD1 (5 bases). Germline V gene lookup returns CDR1 SGHTA and CDR2 FQGNSA. This CDR3 has 15 amino acids. V was trimmed by 0 bases and J by 7 bases, leaving 15 bases between them. CDR3 in DNA: TGTGCCAGCAGCTTAGCCCTGACAGAGTCCCCTGGCTACACCTTC. This sequence encodes CASSLALTESPGYTF.

V is TRBV3-1 (or the pseudogene TRBV3-2) and J is TRBJ2-1, with 7 bases lining up with TRBD2. CDR3 length: 15 residues. Germline lookup yields CDR1 LGHDT and CDR2 YNNKEL (reference sequence). V shed 4 bases, J shed 0 bases, and the junction held 3 bases outside the gene matches. Here the CDR3 DNA reads TGTGCCAGCAGCCCCGGGACTATCTCCTACAATGAGCAGTTCTTC. Translating gives CASSPGTISYNEQFF.

This chain links TRBV5-6 with TRBJ1-2; 7 positions match TRBD1. The CDR3 length is 14 residues. CDR1 SGHDT and CDR2 YYEEEE come from the germline V gene. V shed 0 bases and J 5 bases; nucleotides not matched to a gene: 4. The CDR3 bases are TGTGCCAGCAGCTTGGTGGACAGGTCGTATGGCTACACCTTC. Translation: CASSLVDRSYGYTF.

The V gene is TRBV9, the J gene TRBJ1-1; possibly TRBD1 for D (5 bases). The CDR3 totals 14 residues. Germline-derived CDR1 and CDR2 are SGDLS and YYNGEE. Trimming left V 0 bases short and J 4 bases short, with 10 bases between. The DNA of the CDR3 is TGTGCCAGCAGCGTAGGCCGGGACTCCACTGAAGCTTTCTTT. Protein: CASSVGRDSTEAFF.

The rearrangement joins TRBV18 to TRBJ1-1, with 8 bases matching TRBD1. Trimming took 5 bases from V and 5 from J; bases not matched to a gene: 10. CDR1 is KGHSH and CDR2 is LQKENI in the germline V gene. The CDR3 runs 15 residues. CDR3 sequence: CASSESAGGLTEAFF. DNA for the CDR3: TGTGCCAGCTCAGAGTCAGCAGGGGGCTTAACTGAAGCTTTCTTT.

The rearrangement links TRBV25-1 to TRBJ2-2; the match to TRBD1 covers 8 bases. Trimming cost V 8 bases and J 12 bases; bases outside gene matches: 11. Looked up from germline, CDR1 is MGHDK and CDR2 is SYGVNS. CDR3 length: 13 residues. Here the CDR3 reads CASLGQGWEQLFF. The CDR3 coding sequence is TGTGCCAGCCTTGGACAGGGCTGGGAACAGCTGTTTTTT.

This chain uses TRBV27 with TRBJ1-1; D unclear. The germline gives CDR1 MNHEY, CDR2 SMNVEV (reference sequence). The CDR3 spans 13 residues. Trimming removed 3 bases from V and 1 base from J, with 6 bases in between. The CDR3 sequence is CASSLAQNTEAFF. The DNA for the CDR3 is TGTGCCAGCAGTTTGGCACAGAACACTGAAGCTTTCTTT.

The rearrangement uses TRBV16 and TRBJ1-5; the D is unclear. Trimming left V 4 bases short and J 0 bases short, with 13 bases between. Germline values: CDR1 KGHSY, CDR2 FQNENV. This CDR3 has 16 residues. The CDR3 nucleotides read TGTGCCAGCAGCCCCCATATCCAAACTAGCAATCAGCCCCAGCATTTT. This codes for CASSPHIQTSNQPQHF.

DNA of the CDR3: TGTGCCAGCAGCGGGAGCCACAGGGGGCGAGAGGCCACAGATACGCAGTATTTT. Protein: CASSGSHRGREATDTQYF. V usage is TRBV9 and J usage is TRBJ2-3; 9 nucleotides line up with TRBD1. The CDR3 consists of 18 residues. V shed 3 bases and J 2 bases; nucleotides not matched to a gene: 13. The germline V gene encodes CDR1 SGDLS and CDR2 YYNGEE. Looking up the rest from reference TRBV9 and TRBJ2-3 gives the full variable domain: DSGVTQTPKHLITATGQRVTLRCSPRSGDLSVYWYQQSLDQGLQFLIQYYNGEERAKGNILERFSAQQFPDLHSELNLSSLELGDSALYFCASSGSHRGREATDTQYFGPGTRLTVL.

This chain uses TRBV5-5 with TRBJ2-6, with 8 bases lining up with TRBD1. Trimming took 2 bases from V and 0 from J; bases not matched to a gene: 4. The CDR3 length is 17 residues. Germline CDR1 SGHKS, CDR2 YYEKEE (reference sequence). CDR3 loop: CASSFFTGGSGANVLTF. The CDR3 DNA follows: TGTGCCAGCAGCTTCTTTACAGGGGGCTCTGGGGCCAACGTCCTGACTTTC.